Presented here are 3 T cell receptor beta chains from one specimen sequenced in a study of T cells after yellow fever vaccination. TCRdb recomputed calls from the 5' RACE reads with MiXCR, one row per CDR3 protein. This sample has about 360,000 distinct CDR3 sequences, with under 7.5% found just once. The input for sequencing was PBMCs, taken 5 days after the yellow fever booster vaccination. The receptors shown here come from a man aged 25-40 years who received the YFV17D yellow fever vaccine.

The CDR3 bases are TGCGCCAGCAGGGGGACTAGCGGAGCTTCTAGCACAGATACGCAGTATTTT. Translated, it gives CASRGTSGASSTDTQYF. This sequence joins TRBV10-2 and TRBJ2-3, with TRBD2 identical over 11 bases. From germline, CDR1 is WSHSY and CDR2 SAAADI. The CDR3 is 17 residues long. J was trimmed by 0 bases and V by 6 bases; bases with no gene match: 8.

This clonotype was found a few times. This CDR3 reads CASSPAGAATDTQYF. The CDR3 coding sequence is TGTGCCAGCTCACCAGCAGGAGCGGCCACAGATACGCAGTATTTT. This chain connects TRBV18 to TRBJ2-3; D perhaps matches TRBD2 (5 bases). In germline, CDR1 is KGHSH, CDR2 LQKENI. The V gene lost 2 bases and the J gene lost 2 bases, with 11 bases spanning the gap. This CDR3 spans 15 amino acids.

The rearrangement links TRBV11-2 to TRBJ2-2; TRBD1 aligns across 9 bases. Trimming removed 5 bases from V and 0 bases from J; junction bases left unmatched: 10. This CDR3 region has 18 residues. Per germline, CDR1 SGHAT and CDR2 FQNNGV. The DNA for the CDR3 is TGTGCCAGCAGCGGCGCTGAGTGGGACAGGGCGAACACCGGGGAGCTGTTTTTT. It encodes CASSGAEWDRANTGELFF.